This TCR beta chain was identified during a study of cytomegalovirus exposure and HLA in healthy donors. V gave up 0 bases and J gave up 8 bases, with 5 bases separating them. The CDR3 consists of 12 residues. The V gene's germline CDR1 is SGHRS and CDR2 YFSETQ. PCR used 60 Vbeta primers and 13 Jbeta primers. TCRdb keeps only in-frame clones here, not all; method: immunoSEQ multiplex PCR. Of about 130,000 clones listed, 70% to 85% were seen once; the top ten hold around 1.6%. V usage is TRBV5-1 and J usage is TRBJ1-4; no definite D call. This clonotype was obtained from a female donor in good health and CMV-seronegative. The specimen sequenced was PBMCs. The CDR3 DNA sequence: TGCGCCAGCAGCTTGGCGGGGGAAAAACTGTTTTTT. Amino acid sequence: CASSLAGEKLFF.